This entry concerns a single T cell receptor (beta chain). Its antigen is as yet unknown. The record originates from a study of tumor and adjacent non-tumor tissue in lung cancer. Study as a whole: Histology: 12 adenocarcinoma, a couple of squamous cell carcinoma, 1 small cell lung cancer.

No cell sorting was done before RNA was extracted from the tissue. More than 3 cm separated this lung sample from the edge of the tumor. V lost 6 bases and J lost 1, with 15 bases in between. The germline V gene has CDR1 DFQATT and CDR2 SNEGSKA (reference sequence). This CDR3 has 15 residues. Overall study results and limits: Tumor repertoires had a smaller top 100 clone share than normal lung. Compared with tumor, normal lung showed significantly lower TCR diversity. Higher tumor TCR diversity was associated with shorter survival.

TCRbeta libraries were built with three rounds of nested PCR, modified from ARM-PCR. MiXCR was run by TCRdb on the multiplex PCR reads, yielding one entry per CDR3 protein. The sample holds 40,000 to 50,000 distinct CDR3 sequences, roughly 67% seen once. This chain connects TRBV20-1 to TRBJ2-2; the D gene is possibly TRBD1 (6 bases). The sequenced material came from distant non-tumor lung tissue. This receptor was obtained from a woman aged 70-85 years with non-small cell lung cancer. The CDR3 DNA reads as TGCAGTGCCGAAGCCGGGACACGGAACACCGGGGAGCTGTTTTTT. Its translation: CSAEAGTRNTGELFF.